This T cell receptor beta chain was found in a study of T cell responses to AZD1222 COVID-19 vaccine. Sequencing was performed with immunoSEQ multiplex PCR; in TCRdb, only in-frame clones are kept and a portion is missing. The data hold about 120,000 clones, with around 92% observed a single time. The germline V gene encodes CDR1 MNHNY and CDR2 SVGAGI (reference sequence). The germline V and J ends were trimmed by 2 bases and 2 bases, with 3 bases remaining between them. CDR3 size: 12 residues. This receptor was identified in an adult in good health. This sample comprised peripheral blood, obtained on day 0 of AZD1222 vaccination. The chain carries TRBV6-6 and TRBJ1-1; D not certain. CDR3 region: CASSYTNTEAFF. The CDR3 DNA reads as TGTGCCAGCAGTTACACTAACACTGAAGCTTTCTTT.